Following are 8 T cell receptor beta chains from one sample sequenced in a study of Ad26.COV2.S vaccination and SARS-CoV-2 variants. Indicated treatment: some 19 received Ad26.COV2.S at low or high dose, single or two shots; several received placebo; per-sample allocation not given. Sampling was performed 63 days after the first vaccine or placebo injection. Produced via immunoSEQ multiplex PCR; TCRdb's table is partial and in-frame only. The data hold some 300,000 clones, with around 84% observed a single time. The sequenced sample was peripheral blood, obtained in a trial of Ad26.COV2.S vaccine versus placebo. The receptors derive from a person aged 18-60 years who received the Ad26.COV2.S COVID-19 vaccine or a placebo.

This chain joins TRBV6-1 and TRBJ2-3; the match to TRBD1 covers 7 bases. The CDR3 consists of 15 residues. V was pared by 2 bases and J by 4 bases, with 6 bases of the junction left unmatched. Germline V gene lookup returns CDR1 MNHNS and CDR2 SASEGT. DNA for the CDR3: TGTGCCAGCAGTGAAATCACGCAGGGGGCAGATACGCAGTATTTT. Its translation: CASSEITQGADTQYF.

The chain couples TRBV19 to TRBJ2-7; no reliable D call. Trimming took 5 bases from V and 1 from J, leaving 12 bases between them. In germline, CDR1 is LNHDA, CDR2 SQIVND (reference sequence). The CDR3 is made up of 14 amino acids. CDR3 region: CASSPRIRSYEQYF. The CDR3 nucleotides read TGTGCCAGTAGTCCACGGATTCGGTCCTACGAGCAGTACTTC.

The V and J genes are TRBV4-1 and TRBJ2-7; D possibly corresponds to TRBD1 (6 bases). Germline lookup yields CDR1 MGHRA and CDR2 YSYEKL. The length of the CDR3 is 15 residues. Trimming stripped 0 bases from V and 3 bases from J, with 12 bases between. The CDR3 reads CASSQDLGHYYEQYF. The CDR3 region has the DNA TGCGCCAGCAGCCAAGATCTGGGACACTACTACGAGCAGTACTTC.

The chain links TRBV2 to TRBJ2-5; the match to TRBD2 covers 7 bases. The germline V gene encodes CDR1 SNHLY and CDR2 FYNNEI. The CDR3 consists of 13 residues. V dropped 7 bases and J dropped 4; count of bases not matched to a gene: 6. The CDR3, as DNA: TGTGCCAGCACCATGGGACTACGAGAGACCCAGTACTTC. This codes for CASTMGLRETQYF.

This clone has only a few counts. The chain joins TRBV6-5 to TRBJ1-5; possible D gene TRBD1, 5 bases. The CDR3 is 13 residues long. From germline, CDR1 is MNHEY and CDR2 SVGAGI. Trimming took off 11 bases at V and 2 bases at J, with 13 bases between the two ends. CDR3 residues: CAVRESGNQPQHF. In DNA, the CDR3 is TGTGCCGTCAGGGAAAGCGGCAATCAGCCCCAGCATTTT.

The chain recombines TRBV5-1 with TRBJ1-1; 7 nucleotides line up with TRBD1. The V segment lost 0 bases and the J segment 4 bases; nucleotides outside the gene matches: 3. The CDR3 contains 14 residues. From germline, CDR1 is SGHRS and CDR2 YFSETQ. Here the CDR3 DNA reads TGCGCCAGCAGCTTGGCCCAGGGGGGCACTGAAGCTTTCTTT. Amino acids: CASSLAQGGTEAFF.

The chain couples TRBV15 to TRBJ1-5; D is ambiguous. Germline V lookup: CDR1 LNHNV, CDR2 YYDKDF (reference sequence). V lost 0 bases and J lost 1, with 19 bases in between. There are 19 residues in the CDR3. CDR3 sequence: CATSRETWRALGSNQPQHF. In nucleotides, the CDR3 is TGTGCCACCAGCAGAGAGACTTGGAGGGCCCTGGGAAGCAATCAGCCCCAGCATTTT.

V is TRBV4-1 and J is TRBJ2-1; 14 nucleotides align to TRBD2. This CDR3 contains 15 residues. The V segment lost 4 bases and the J segment 9 bases; nucleotides outside the gene matches: 5. Germline V gives CDR1 MGHRA, CDR2 YSYEKL. CDR3 in DNA: TGCGCCAGCAGCCTAGGACTAGCGGGGGGCGCTGAGCAGTTCTTC. Translated: CASSLGLAGGAEQFF.